Below, 14 T cell receptor beta chains from the same sample are listed, as sequenced in a study of sequential checkpoint blockade in melanoma. Here immunoSEQ multiplex PCR was the method, and the copy in TCRdb shows in-frame clones only, minus some. The data hold 9,500 to 12,000 clones, with 50% to 65% observed a single time. Sample treatment: randomized to nivolumab then ipilimumab (arm A) or the reverse (arm B). Source: CD8+ T cells sorted from blood (inferred from file names), taken from a patient given nivolumab and ipilimumab in sequence. The receptor set was obtained from a human donor with melanoma.

This chain connects TRBV15 to TRBJ2-7, with D possibly being TRBD1 (6 bases). V lost 0 bases and J lost 7, with 16 bases in between. The CDR3 extends over 15 amino acids. In germline, CDR1 is LNHNV, CDR2 YYDKDF (reference sequence). Here the CDR3 reads CATSRDGDTPEEQYF. The CDR3 bases are TGTGCCACCAGCAGAGATGGGGACACCCCAGAGGAGCAGTACTTC.

The rearrangement uses TRBV4-1 and TRBJ2-1; TRBD2 agrees at 14 bases. V was clipped by 4 bases and J by 3 bases; unmatched bases: 2. This CDR3 contains 16 residues. CDR1 MGHRA and CDR2 YSYEKL come from the germline V gene. CDR3 loop: CASSLGLAGVYNEQFF. In DNA, the CDR3 is TGCGCCAGCAGCCTGGGACTAGCGGGAGTCTACAATGAGCAGTTCTTC.

With regard to this clone: An end of the junction does not agree with germline; a read error may underlie this. Within the sample, other DNA sequences also encode this same CDR3. This rearrangement joins TRBV15 to TRBJ1-1, with D tentatively TRBD1 (6 bases). CDR1 and CDR2 from the germline V gene are LNHNV and YYDKDF (reference sequence). The CDR3 covers 14 residues. The CDR3 sequence: CATSSYRANTEAFF. In DNA form, the CDR3 reads TGCGCCACCAGCAGCTACAGGGCGAACACTGAAGCTTTCTTT.

The rearrangement uses TRBV29-1 and TRBJ2-1; D ambiguous. Germline-derived CDR1 and CDR2 are SQVTM and ANQGSEA. Trimming removed 3 bases from V and 4 bases from J, with 16 bases in between. This CDR3 is built from 15 residues. The DNA of the CDR3 is TGCAGCGTTGATGGCCTTAGTATAGCTTACAATGAGCAGTTCTTC. Translating it yields CSVDGLSIAYNEQFF.

This rearrangement joins TRBV27 to TRBJ2-1; TRBD2 matches at 13 bases. Germline V CDR1 and CDR2: MNHEY, SMNVEV (reference sequence). The V and J ends lost 8 bases and 2 bases, in that order; junction bases with no gene match: 12. The CDR3 loop spans 18 amino acids. CDR3 region: CASPPGTSGKGAYNEQFF. The CDR3 DNA reads as TGTGCCAGCCCGCCGGGGACTAGCGGGAAGGGGGCCTACAATGAGCAGTTCTTC.

This clone was seen a single time. This chain joins TRBV6-6 and TRBJ2-1, with D perhaps matching TRBD1 (6 bases). CDR1 and CDR2 from the germline V gene are MNHNY and SVGAGI (reference sequence). This CDR3 has 13 amino acids. Trimming removed 7 bases at V and 5 bases at J, with 12 bases between. Here the CDR3 DNA reads TGTGCCAGCAACCGGGACATTAACAATGAGCAGTTCTTC. This codes for CASNRDINNEQFF.

CDR3 DNA sequence: TGTGCCACCAGCAGATCCCTTGGGGACAGATTGAACACTGAAGCTTTCTTT. Translated, it gives CATSRSLGDRLNTEAFF. V usage is TRBV15 and J usage is TRBJ1-1, with 7 bases that match TRBD1. Unmatched junction bases numbered 9, after V lost 2 bases and J lost 0 bases. The germline CDR1 and CDR2 sequences are LNHNV and YYDKDF (reference sequence). This CDR3 has 17 amino acids.

V and J are TRBV19 and TRBJ1-1; D is uncertain. The V end was cut by 5 bases, the J end by 4 bases, with 8 bases between. Germline-derived CDR1 and CDR2 are LNHDA and SQIVND (reference sequence). This CDR3 comprises 12 residues. The CDR3 sequence: CASSRGRTEAFF. In nucleotides, the CDR3 is TGTGCCAGTAGTCGGGGTCGCACTGAAGCTTTCTTT.

The table lists this clone with a few counts. The chain is built from TRBV10-2 and TRBJ1-5, with 7 bases that match TRBD1. Germline assignment: CDR1 WSHSY and CDR2 SAAADI. V lost 3 bases to trimming and J lost 6 bases; unmatched junction nucleotides: 8. There are 15 residues in the CDR3. CDR3 sequence reads: CASSDETGTSQPQHF. The CDR3 DNA is TGCGCCAGCAGTGATGAGACAGGGACTAGTCAGCCCCAGCATTTT.

The chain couples TRBV9 to TRBJ2-1, with TRBD2 matching 7 bases. After removal of 0 bases from V and 9 bases from J, the junction contained 15 bases not matched to a gene. Germline lookup yields CDR1 SGDLS and CDR2 YYNGEE. CDR3 length: 17 amino acids. CDR3 DNA: TGTGCCAGCAGCGTAGGCCCTATGGGAGGGCCCGGTCGTGAGCAGTTCTTC. This sequence encodes CASSVGPMGGPGREQFF.

This clone was observed a few times. A junction end diverges from the germline sequence, so it may reflect a read error. The rearrangement links TRBV7-7 to TRBJ2-7, with D uncertain. Germline V gene data show CDR1 as SSHAT and CDR2 as FNYEAQ (reference sequence). This CDR3 is 12 amino acids long. The CDR3 here is CASSPPSGEQYF. The CDR3 DNA sequence: TGTGCTAGCAGCCCCCCATCGGGCGAGCAGTACTTC. The full variable domain, completed using reference TRBV7-7 and TRBJ2-7, is GAGVSQSPRYKVTKRGQDVTLRCDPISSHATLYWYQQALGQGPEFLTYFNYEAQPDKSGLPSDRFSAERPEGSISTLTIQRTEQRDSAMYRCASSPPSGEQYFGPGTRLTVT.

The chain carries TRBV7-6 and TRBJ2-3; TRBD1 agrees at 10 bases. The junction had 5 bases not matched to a gene; V was cut back by 6 bases and J by 2 bases. Per germline, CDR1 SGHVS and CDR2 FNYEAQ. The CDR3 sequence is 15 residues long. DNA for the CDR3: TGTGCCAGCAGTTGGGACAGGGGCTACACAGATACGCAGTATTTT. Its protein is CASSWDRGYTDTQYF. Together with reference TRBV7-6 and TRBJ2-3, the CDR3 gives the full variable domain: GAGVSQSPRYKVTKRGQDVALRCDPISGHVSLYWYRQALGQGPEFLTYFNYEAQQDKSGLPNDRFSAERPEGSISTLTIQRTEQRDSAMYRCASSWDRGYTDTQYFGPGTRLTVL.

V usage is TRBV10-3 and J usage is TRBJ1-5, with D unclear. Trimming removed 0 bases from V and 4 bases from J, with 7 bases in between. The CDR3 loop spans 14 amino acids. Germline CDR1 and CDR2: ENHRY and SYGVKD. CDR3 in DNA: TGTGCCATCAGTGAGTCGATGAGGAATCAGCCCCAGCATTTT. This gives the protein CAISESMRNQPQHF.

This clone has more than one count but fewer than ten. The chain has TRBV5-6 and TRBJ2-1; D is unresolved. Germline loops: CDR1 SGHDT, CDR2 YYEEEE. V dropped 4 bases and J dropped 10 bases, with 9 bases sitting between them. There are 11 residues in the CDR3. CDR3 nucleotide sequence: TGTGCCAGCAGCCTGACTTGGGAGCAGTTCTTC. Translation: CASSLTWEQFF.